Below are 5 T cell receptor beta chains sequenced from a single sample in a study of CD8 T cells in Susac syndrome (dated by TCRdb to about 2019). The library was generated by the immunoSEQ multiplex PCR assay. RNA was extracted with the RNeasy kit and about 0.45 to 1 ug was reverse transcribed using random hexamers. In TCRdb, the public reads were trimmed at Q25 with fastp and aligned with MiXCR, with productive beta chains retained. Rows merge per CDR3 protein into single entries with the most common DNA and genes. The sample includes approximately 100,000 distinct CDR3 sequences, with about 96% observed a single time. The ten largest make up 0.096% of the sample. The specimen was CD4+ T cells from PBMCs. These receptors were taken from a human donor in good health.

This clonotype was recorded a few times. The V and J genes are TRBV19 and TRBJ2-1, with D perhaps matching TRBD1 (6 bases). V was shortened by 7 bases and J by 7 bases, with 11 bases between the two germline ends. The CDR3 has 12 residues. Germline-derived CDR1 and CDR2 are LNHDA and SQIVND (reference sequence). CDR3 amino acids: CASTSRGNEQFF. The DNA of the CDR3 is TGTGCCAGTACTTCTAGGGGGAATGAGCAGTTCTTC.

J is TRBJ2-3 and V is TRBV9; unclear D gene. The CDR3 totals 15 residues. Germline V gene data show CDR1 as SGDLS and CDR2 as YYNGEE. V gave up 4 bases and J gave up 4 bases, with 16 bases separating them. CDR3 nucleotide sequence: TGTGCCAGCAGCCCAACTCAGTCGGGCCCAGATACGCAGTATTTT. Translation: CASSPTQSGPDTQYF.

V is TRBV7-9 and J is TRBJ1-1, with TRBD1 identical over 7 bases. Losses at the gene ends were 8 bases for V and 2 bases for J; bases not matched to a gene: 8. The length of the CDR3 is 14 residues. From germline, CDR1 is SEHNR and CDR2 FQNEAQ (reference sequence). CDR3 amino acids: CASGTETINTEAFF. In DNA, the CDR3 is TGTGCCAGCGGGACAGAAACCATTAACACTGAAGCTTTCTTT.

V gene TRBV20-1 combines with J gene TRBJ2-5; a possible D gene is TRBD2 (5 bases). V was shortened by 6 bases and J by 7 bases, with 18 bases between the two germline ends. From germline, CDR1 is DFQATT and CDR2 SNEGSKA (reference sequence). The CDR3 consists of 13 residues. The CDR3, as DNA: TGCAGTGCCTATATACCCTCCGAGGGGACCCAGTACTTC. Translated, it gives CSAYIPSEGTQYF.

This clonotype was counted once. This chain joins TRBV6-5 and TRBJ2-6, with TRBD2 as a possible D gene (6 bases). CDR1 MNHEY and CDR2 SVGAGI come from the germline V gene. The ends were cut back, 2 bases at V and 0 bases at J, with 11 bases in the middle. The CDR3 length is 17 residues. CDR3 in amino acids: CASSYTGETSGANVLTF. The CDR3, as DNA: TGTGCCAGCAGTTACACGGGGGAAACCTCTGGGGCCAACGTCCTGACTTTC.